The 4 T cell receptor beta chains reported below all come from one sample, sequenced in a study of blood T cell repertoires in COVID-19. The table came from immunoSEQ multiplex PCR; TCRdb's copy has only in-frame clones and leaves some out. The data contain just over 650,000 clones, about nine tenths of them singletons. The sample was peripheral blood. The source of these receptors is a woman aged 18-29 years with acute or convalescent COVID-19.

The chain has TRBV28 and TRBJ1-1; TRBD1 agrees at 9 bases. The CDR3 covers 15 residues. Germline trimming cut 6 bases from V and 5 bases from J; bases unmatched to any gene: 10. The V gene's germline CDR1 is MDHEN and CDR2 SYDVKM. In nucleotides, the CDR3 is TGTGCCAGCAGGGAGAGGGACAGGGTGGCGACTGAAGCTTTCTTT. Its protein product is CASRERDRVATEAFF.

The V gene is TRBV2, the J gene TRBJ1-2; no firm D call. V was shortened by 7 bases and J by 2 bases, with 14 bases between the two germline ends. The CDR3 has 14 amino acids. CDR1 is SNHLY, CDR2 FYNNEI, per germline. This CDR3 is CASTGGWQNYGYTF. CDR3 sequence (DNA): TGTGCCAGCACCGGAGGGTGGCAGAACTATGGCTACACCTTC.

The chain is built from TRBV7-2 and TRBJ1-2; 10 bases fit TRBD1. CDR1 is SGHTA and CDR2 is FQGNSA in the germline V gene. The CDR3 has 16 amino acids. With V trimmed by 5 bases and J by 8 bases, 14 bases remained unmatched. This CDR3 is CASSSRTGGSLWGYTF. The CDR3 DNA sequence: TGTGCCAGCAGCAGCAGGACAGGGGGGAGCCTATGGGGCTACACCTTC. Full variable domain (missing parts from reference TRBV7-2 and TRBJ1-2): GAGVSQSPSNKVTEKGKDVELRCDPISGHTALYWYRQSLGQGLEFLIYFQGNSAPDKSGLPSDRFSAERTGGSVSTLTIQRTQQEDSAVYLCASSSRTGGSLWGYTFGSGTRLTVV.

The rearrangement uses TRBV21-1 and TRBJ2-1; TRBD2 was called by the table and not checked on the DNA. TRBV21-1 is assigned pseudogene status. This CDR3 contains 17 residues. The CDR3 sequence is CAVIRERTSGRYNEQFF. CDR3 nucleotide sequence: TGTGCCGTAATAAGAGAGAGGACTAGCGGGAGGTACAATGAGCAGTTCTTC.